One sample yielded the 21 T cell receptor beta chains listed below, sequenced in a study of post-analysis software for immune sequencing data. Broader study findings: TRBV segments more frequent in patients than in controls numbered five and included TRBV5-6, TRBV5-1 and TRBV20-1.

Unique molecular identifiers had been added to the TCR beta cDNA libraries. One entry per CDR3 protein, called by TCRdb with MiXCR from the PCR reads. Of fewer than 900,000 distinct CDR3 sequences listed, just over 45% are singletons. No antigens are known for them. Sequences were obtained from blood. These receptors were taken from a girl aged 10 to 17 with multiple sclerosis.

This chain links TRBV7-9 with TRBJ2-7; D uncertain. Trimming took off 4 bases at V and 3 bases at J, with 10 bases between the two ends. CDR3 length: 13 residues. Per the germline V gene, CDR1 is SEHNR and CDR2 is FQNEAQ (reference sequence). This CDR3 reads CASSSQRNYEQYF. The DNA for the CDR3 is TGTGCCAGCAGCTCTCAAAGGAACTACGAGCAGTACTTC.

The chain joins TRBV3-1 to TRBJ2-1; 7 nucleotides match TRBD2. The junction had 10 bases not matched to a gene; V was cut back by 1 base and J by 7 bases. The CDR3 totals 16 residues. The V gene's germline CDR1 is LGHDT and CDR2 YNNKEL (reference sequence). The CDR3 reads CASSQGPSGPRNEQFF. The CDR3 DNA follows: TGTGCCAGCAGCCAAGGACCTAGCGGCCCCAGGAATGAGCAGTTCTTC.

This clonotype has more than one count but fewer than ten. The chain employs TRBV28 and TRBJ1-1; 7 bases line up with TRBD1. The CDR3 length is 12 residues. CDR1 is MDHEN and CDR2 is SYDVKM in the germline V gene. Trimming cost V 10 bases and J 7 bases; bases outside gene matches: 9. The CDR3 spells CAIQGGAGEAFF. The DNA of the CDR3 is TGTGCCATCCAGGGGGGGGCGGGTGAAGCTTTCTTT.

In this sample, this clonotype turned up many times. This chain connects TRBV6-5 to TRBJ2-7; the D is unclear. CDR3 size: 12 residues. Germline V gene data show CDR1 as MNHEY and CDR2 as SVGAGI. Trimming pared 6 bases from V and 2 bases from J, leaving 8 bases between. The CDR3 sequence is CASSDRTYEQYF. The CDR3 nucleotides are TGTGCCAGCAGCGACCGGACCTACGAGCAGTACTTC.

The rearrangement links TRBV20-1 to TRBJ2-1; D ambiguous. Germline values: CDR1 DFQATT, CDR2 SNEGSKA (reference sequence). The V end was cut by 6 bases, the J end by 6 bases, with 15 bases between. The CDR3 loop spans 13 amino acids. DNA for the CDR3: TGCAGTGCCCCAATAGTTGGCCTCAATGAGCAGTTCTTC. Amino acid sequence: CSAPIVGLNEQFF.

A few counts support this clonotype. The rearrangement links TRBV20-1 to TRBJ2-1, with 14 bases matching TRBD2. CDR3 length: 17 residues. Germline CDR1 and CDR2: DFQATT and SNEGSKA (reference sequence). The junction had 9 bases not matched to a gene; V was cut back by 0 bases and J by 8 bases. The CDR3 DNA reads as TGCAGTGCTAGAGATGGGACTAGCGGGAGAGGGGAACATGAGCAGTTCTTC. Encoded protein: CSARDGTSGRGEHEQFF.

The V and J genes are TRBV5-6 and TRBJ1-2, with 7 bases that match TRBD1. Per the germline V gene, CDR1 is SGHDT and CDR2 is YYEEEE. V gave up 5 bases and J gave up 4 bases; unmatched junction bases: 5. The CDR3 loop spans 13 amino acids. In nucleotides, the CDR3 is TGTGCCAGCAGGAACGACAGGGCCTATGGCTACACCTTC. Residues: CASRNDRAYGYTF.

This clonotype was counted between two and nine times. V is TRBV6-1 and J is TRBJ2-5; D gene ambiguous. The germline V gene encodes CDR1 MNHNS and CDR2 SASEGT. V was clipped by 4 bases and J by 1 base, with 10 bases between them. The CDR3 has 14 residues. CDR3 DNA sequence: TGTGCCAGCAGTGGATGGCAGCCCCAAGAGACCCAGTACTTC. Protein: CASSGWQPQETQYF.

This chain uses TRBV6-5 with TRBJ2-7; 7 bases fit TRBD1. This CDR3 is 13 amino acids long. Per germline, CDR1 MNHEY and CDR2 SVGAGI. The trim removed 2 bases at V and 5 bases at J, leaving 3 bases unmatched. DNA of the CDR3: TGTGCCAGCAGTTACACCCAGGGGGACGAGCAGTACTTC. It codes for CASSYTQGDEQYF.

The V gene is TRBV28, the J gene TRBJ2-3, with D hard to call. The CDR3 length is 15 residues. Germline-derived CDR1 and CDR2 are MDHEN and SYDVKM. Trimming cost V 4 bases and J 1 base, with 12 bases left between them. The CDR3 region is CASSSTVFGTDTQYF. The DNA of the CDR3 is TGTGCCAGCAGTTCTACCGTATTCGGCACAGATACGCAGTATTTT.

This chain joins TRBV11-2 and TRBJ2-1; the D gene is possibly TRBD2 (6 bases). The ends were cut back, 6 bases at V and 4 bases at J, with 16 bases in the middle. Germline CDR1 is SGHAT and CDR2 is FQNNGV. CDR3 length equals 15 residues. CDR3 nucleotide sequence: TGTGCCAGCAGAGAAGGGACTCACTTTTACAATGAGCAGTTCTTC. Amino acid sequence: CASREGTHFYNEQFF.

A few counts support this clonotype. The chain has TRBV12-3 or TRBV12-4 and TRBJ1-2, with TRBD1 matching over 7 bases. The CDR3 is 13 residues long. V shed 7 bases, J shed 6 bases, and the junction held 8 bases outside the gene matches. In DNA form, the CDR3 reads TGTGCCAGCAAGACAGGGACTTTGGATGGCTACACCTTC. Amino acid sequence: CASKTGTLDGYTF.

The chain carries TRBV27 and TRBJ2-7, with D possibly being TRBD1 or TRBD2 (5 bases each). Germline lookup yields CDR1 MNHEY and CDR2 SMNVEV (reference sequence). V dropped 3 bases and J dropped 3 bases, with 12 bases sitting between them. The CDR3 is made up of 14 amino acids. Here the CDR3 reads CASSFGAGLYEQYF. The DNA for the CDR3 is TGTGCCAGCAGTTTCGGGGCGGGCCTCTACGAGCAGTACTTC.

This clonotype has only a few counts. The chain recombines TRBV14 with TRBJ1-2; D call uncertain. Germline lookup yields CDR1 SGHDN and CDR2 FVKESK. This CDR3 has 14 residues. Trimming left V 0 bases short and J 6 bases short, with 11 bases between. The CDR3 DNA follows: TGTGCCAGCAGCCAAGATTCAAGAGATAATGGCTACACCTTC. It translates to CASSQDSRDNGYTF.

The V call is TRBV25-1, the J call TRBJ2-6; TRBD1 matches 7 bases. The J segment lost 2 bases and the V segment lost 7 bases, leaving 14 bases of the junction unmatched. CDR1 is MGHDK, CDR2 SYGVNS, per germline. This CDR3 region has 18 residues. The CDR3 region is CASTPSIQGKTGANVLTF. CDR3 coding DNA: TGTGCCAGCACCCCTTCCATACAGGGGAAAACTGGGGCCAACGTCCTGACTTTC.

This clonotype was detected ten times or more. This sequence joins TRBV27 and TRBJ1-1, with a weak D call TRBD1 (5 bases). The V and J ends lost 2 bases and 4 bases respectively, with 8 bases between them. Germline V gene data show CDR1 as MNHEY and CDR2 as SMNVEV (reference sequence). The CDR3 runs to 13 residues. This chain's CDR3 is CASSLAGPTEAFF. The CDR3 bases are TGTGCCAGCAGTTTAGCAGGGCCCACTGAAGCTTTCTTT.

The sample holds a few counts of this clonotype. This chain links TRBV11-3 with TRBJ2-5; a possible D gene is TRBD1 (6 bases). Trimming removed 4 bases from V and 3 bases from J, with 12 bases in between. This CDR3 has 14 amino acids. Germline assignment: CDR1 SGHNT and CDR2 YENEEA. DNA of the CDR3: TGTGCCAGCAGCTCACCGACAGGAGAAGAGACCCAGTACTTC. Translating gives CASSSPTGEETQYF. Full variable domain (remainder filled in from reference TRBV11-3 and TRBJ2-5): EAGVVQSPRYKIIEKKQPVAFWCNPISGHNTLYWYLQNLGQGPELLIRYENEEAVDDSQLPKDRFSAERLKGVDSTLKIQPAELGDSAVYLCASSSPTGEETQYFGPGTRLLVL.

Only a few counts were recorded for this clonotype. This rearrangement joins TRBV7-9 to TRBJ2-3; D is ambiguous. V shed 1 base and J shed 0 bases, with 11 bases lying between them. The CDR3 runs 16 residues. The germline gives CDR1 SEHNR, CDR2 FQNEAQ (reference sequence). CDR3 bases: TGTGCCAGCAGCTTAGACGAGGCCGGGAGCACAGATACGCAGTATTTT. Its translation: CASSLDEAGSTDTQYF.

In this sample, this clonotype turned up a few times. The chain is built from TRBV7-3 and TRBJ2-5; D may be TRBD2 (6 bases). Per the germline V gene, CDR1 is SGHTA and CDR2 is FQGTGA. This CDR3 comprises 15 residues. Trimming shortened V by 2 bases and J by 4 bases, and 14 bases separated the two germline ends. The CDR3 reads CASSLDGGMGETQYF. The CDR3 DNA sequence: TGTGCCAGCAGCTTAGATGGCGGGATGGGAGAGACCCAGTACTTC.

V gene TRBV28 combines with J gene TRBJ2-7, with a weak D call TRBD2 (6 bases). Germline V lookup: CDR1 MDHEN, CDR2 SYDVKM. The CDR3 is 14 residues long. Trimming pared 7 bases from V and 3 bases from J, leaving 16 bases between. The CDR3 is CASIPGGAHYEQYF. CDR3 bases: TGTGCCAGCATCCCAGGAGGGGCGCACTACGAGCAGTACTTC.

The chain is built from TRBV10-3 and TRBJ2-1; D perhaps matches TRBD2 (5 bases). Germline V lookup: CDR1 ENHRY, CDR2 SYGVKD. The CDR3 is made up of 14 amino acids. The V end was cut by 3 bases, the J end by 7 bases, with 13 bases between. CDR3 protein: CAISEGLAPNEQFF. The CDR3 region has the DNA TGTGCCATCAGTGAAGGGCTAGCCCCGAATGAGCAGTTCTTC.